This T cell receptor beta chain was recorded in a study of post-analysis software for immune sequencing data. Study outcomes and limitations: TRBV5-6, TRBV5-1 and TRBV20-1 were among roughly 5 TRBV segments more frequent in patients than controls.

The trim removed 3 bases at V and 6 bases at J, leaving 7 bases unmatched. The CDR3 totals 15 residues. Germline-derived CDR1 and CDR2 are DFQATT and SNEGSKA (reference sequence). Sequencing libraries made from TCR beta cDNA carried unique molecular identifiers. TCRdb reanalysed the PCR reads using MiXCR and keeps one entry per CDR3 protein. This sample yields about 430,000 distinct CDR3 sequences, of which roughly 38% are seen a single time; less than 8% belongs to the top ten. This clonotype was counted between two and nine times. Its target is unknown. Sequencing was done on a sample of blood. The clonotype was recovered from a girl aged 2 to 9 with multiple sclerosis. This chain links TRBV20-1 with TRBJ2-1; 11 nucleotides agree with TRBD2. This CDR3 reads CSARASGGLGNEQFF. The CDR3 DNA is TGCAGTGCTAGGGCTAGCGGGGGGCTTGGCAATGAGCAGTTCTTC.